These 25 T cell receptor beta chains were all obtained from the same sample, sequenced in a study of shared clonotypes between healthy human individuals. Clones were sequenced by immunoSEQ multiplex PCR, and TCRdb holds only the in-frame ones, with some missing. The table includes about 1.1 million clones, approximately 77% detected once. The material sequenced was memory CD4+ T cells from PBMCs. Subset reported: CD45RA-negative fraction. These receptors were obtained from a man aged 18 to 29 in good health. Some clones in this sample may be carry-over from other donors' samples.

The rearrangement joins TRBV11-3 to TRBJ2-3; 9 nucleotides agree with TRBD2. CDR1 is SGHNT, CDR2 YENEEA, per germline. The V and J ends lost 5 bases and 2 bases, in that order; junction bases with no gene match: 5. The length of the CDR3 is 15 residues. CDR3 nucleotide sequence: TGTGCCAGCAGCGACCTAGCGGGATCCACAGATACGCAGTATTTT. Protein sequence: CASSDLAGSTDTQYF.

The chain is built from TRBV29-1 and TRBJ1-3; maybe TRBD1 (5 bases). Germline V gene lookup returns CDR1 SQVTM and CDR2 ANQGSEA. The CDR3 extends over 15 amino acids. V lost 4 bases and J lost 2, with 15 bases in between. The CDR3 protein is CSVVSPGTAGNTIYF. The CDR3 DNA reads TGCAGCGTTGTTTCCCCCGGGACGGCTGGAAACACCATATATTTT. The full variable domain, completed using reference TRBV29-1 and TRBJ1-3, is SAVISQKPSRDICQRGTSLTIQCQVDSQVTMMFWYRQQPGQSLTLIATANQGSEATYESGFVIDKFPISRPNLTFSTLTVSNMSPEDSSIYLCSVVSPGTAGNTIYFGEGSWLTVV.

The rearrangement joins TRBV27 to TRBJ2-7; a possible D gene is TRBD1 (8 bases). Germline V gives CDR1 MNHEY, CDR2 SMNVEV (reference sequence). CDR3 length: 18 amino acids. Trimming took 5 bases from V and 1 from J, leaving 24 bases between them. CDR3 region: CASSRGGTGLGFSYEQYF. In DNA, the CDR3 is TGTGCCAGCAGTCGAGGCGGGACAGGACTAGGTTTTTCCTACGAGCAGTACTTC.

The V gene is TRBV6-7, the J gene TRBJ2-1; 12 nucleotides agree with TRBD2. TRBV6-7 is an ORF; its function is uncertain. The CDR3 is 22 residues long. V lost 2 bases, J lost 8 bases, and 25 bases stayed unmatched. The CDR3 bases are TGTGCCAGCAGTTACAAAGGCTGGGGCTGGACTAGCGGGACGCCTATAGGCTATGAGCAGTTCTTC. Amino acid sequence: CASSYKGWGWTSGTPIGYEQFF.

This clone was seen only once. The chain is built from TRBV15 and TRBJ2-1, with 7 nucleotides matching TRBD2. Germline CDR1 LNHNV, CDR2 YYDKDF (reference sequence). There are 15 residues in the CDR3. Unmatched junction bases numbered 4, after V lost 0 bases and J lost 5 bases. CDR3 sequence: CATSRELATNNEQFF. CDR3 in DNA: TGTGCCACCAGCAGAGAACTAGCGACAAACAATGAGCAGTTCTTC.

This sequence joins TRBV28 and TRBJ2-7; 9 bases are a match to TRBD1. Trimming removed 7 bases from V and 2 bases from J; junction bases left unmatched: 3. The CDR3 runs 13 residues. Germline CDR1 and CDR2: MDHEN and SYDVKM. The CDR3 coding sequence is TGTGCCAGCAACAGGGGGCGCGCCTACGAGCAGTACTTC. This sequence encodes CASNRGRAYEQYF. The complete variable domain, with remaining parts taken from reference TRBV28 and TRBJ2-7, reads DVKVTQSSRYLVKRTGEKVFLECVQDMDHENMFWYRQDPGLGLRLIYFSYDVKMKEKGDIPEGYSVSREKKERFSLILESASTNQTSMYLCASNRGRAYEQYFGPGTRLTVT.

The V call is TRBV21-1, the J call TRBJ1-2. TRBV21-1 is noted as a pseudogene. The CDR3 runs to 15 residues. The CDR3 loop is CASSKVRGGNYGYTF. The CDR3 DNA sequence: TGTGCCAGCAGCAAAGTGAGGGGCGGGAACTATGGCTACACCTTC.

The chain employs TRBV5-1 and TRBJ2-1; D call uncertain. Germline V CDR1 and CDR2: SGHRS, YFSETQ. The CDR3 has 13 residues. Trimming shortened V by 0 bases and J by 9 bases, and 10 bases separated the two germline ends. The CDR3 coding sequence is TGCGCCAGCAGCTTGGACGGTATGGGTGAGCAGTTCTTC. Encoded protein: CASSLDGMGEQFF.

The chain joins TRBV28 to TRBJ1-2; D is unclear. Germline CDR1 is MDHEN and CDR2 is SYDVKM. The CDR3 has 14 residues. Trimming took off 2 bases at V and 6 bases at J, with 13 bases between the two ends. Here the CDR3 DNA reads TGTGCCAGCAGTTTAACGACGCCCTGGGATGGCTACACCTTC. Translation gives CASSLTTPWDGYTF.

Only one count was recorded for this clone. This CDR3 reads CASARLAGSGELFF. In nucleotides, the CDR3 is TGTGCCAGCGCGAGACTAGCGGGATCCGGGGAGCTGTTTTTT. This rearrangement joins TRBV9 to TRBJ2-2; 11 bases line up with TRBD2. CDR3 length equals 14 residues. With 7 bases clipped from V and 6 bases from J, the junction kept 5 bases outside the gene matches. The V gene's germline CDR1 is SGDLS and CDR2 YYNGEE.

This chain uses TRBV7-9 with TRBJ2-1; D is perhaps TRBD2 (5 bases). The V gene's germline CDR1 is SEHNR and CDR2 FQNEAQ (reference sequence). This CDR3 is built from 13 residues. V dropped 5 bases and J dropped 8 bases, with 13 bases sitting between them. This CDR3 reads CASSPAGVDEQFF. DNA of the CDR3: TGTGCCAGCAGCCCAGCCGGGGTGGATGAGCAGTTCTTC.

The chain combines TRBV5-4 with TRBJ2-3, with D unresolved. Looked up from germline, CDR1 is SGHNT and CDR2 is YYREEE (reference sequence). The CDR3 covers 13 residues. Trimming stripped 7 bases from V and 6 bases from J, with 15 bases between. The chain's CDR3 is CASRPVDWDTQYF. The CDR3 nucleotides read TGTGCCAGCCGCCCCGTAGATTGGGATACGCAGTATTTT.

V is TRBV5-1 and J is TRBJ2-5; TRBD2 matches 7 bases. The CDR3 is 14 amino acids. V shed 0 bases and J 7 bases; nucleotides not matched to a gene: 6. Germline V CDR1 and CDR2: SGHRS, YFSETQ. The CDR3 protein is CASSLEGPSGTQYF. The CDR3 nucleotides are TGCGCCAGCAGCTTGGAAGGGCCTAGCGGGACCCAGTACTTC.

This chain uses TRBV5-6 with TRBJ1-5, with unresolved D. Germline V CDR1 and CDR2: SGHDT, YYEEEE. The CDR3 spans 13 residues. Trimming took off 3 bases at V and 6 bases at J, with 10 bases between the two ends. The CDR3 reads CASSSVISQPQHF. CDR3 DNA: TGTGCCAGCAGCTCCGTAATCAGTCAGCCCCAGCATTTT.

The chain employs TRBV28 and TRBJ1-1; no clear D gene. Deletions cut 8 bases from V and 1 base from J, with 11 bases between. Looked up from germline, CDR1 is MDHEN and CDR2 is SYDVKM. This CDR3 region has 13 residues. CDR3 in DNA: TGTGCCAGCGGTATAGCAGGGAACACTGAAGCTTTCTTT. Translating it yields CASGIAGNTEAFF. Variable domain in full (rest from reference TRBV28 and TRBJ1-1): DVKVTQSSRYLVKRTGEKVFLECVQDMDHENMFWYRQDPGLGLRLIYFSYDVKMKEKGDIPEGYSVSREKKERFSLILESASTNQTSMYLCASGIAGNTEAFFGQGTRLTVV.

This clone was seen a handful of times. This chain joins TRBV4-1 and TRBJ1-3, with D uncertain. The CDR3 has 15 amino acids. Germline V gene data show CDR1 as MGHRA and CDR2 as YSYEKL. The V and J ends lost 3 bases and 0 bases respectively, with 9 bases between them. CDR3 nucleotide sequence: TGCGCCAGCAGCCAGAATTTGGGCTCTGGAAACACCATATATTTT. It is translated as CASSQNLGSGNTIYF.

The V and J genes are TRBV29-1 and TRBJ2-5; TRBD1 agrees at 8 bases. CDR1 and CDR2 from the germline V gene are SQVTM and ANQGSEA. CDR3 length: 18 residues. The V and J ends lost 7 bases and 5 bases, in that order; junction bases with no gene match: 24. The CDR3 DNA is TGCAGCGCTCGACGATCACAGACAGGGGTGGAGGACGGGGAGACCCAGTACTTC. As protein: CSARRSQTGVEDGETQYF.

The J gene is TRBJ2-3, the V gene TRBV5-4; TRBD1 agrees at 7 bases. Germline V gene lookup returns CDR1 SGHNT and CDR2 YYREEE (reference sequence). V lost 3 bases to trimming and J lost 2 bases; unmatched junction nucleotides: 3. The CDR3 has 14 residues. As DNA, the CDR3 is TGTGCCAGCAGCTCGGGACAGTTCACAGATACGCAGTATTTT. This sequence encodes CASSSGQFTDTQYF.

This clone was picked up one time. V and J are TRBV5-1 and TRBJ2-3; possible D gene TRBD1, 5 bases. Germline V gives CDR1 SGHRS, CDR2 YFSETQ. The CDR3 covers 15 residues. Trimming stripped 0 bases from V and 1 base from J, with 9 bases between. CDR3 sequence reads: CASSLVETGTDTQYF. The CDR3 DNA reads as TGCGCCAGCAGCTTGGTAGAGACAGGCACAGATACGCAGTATTTT.

V and J are TRBV30 and TRBJ1-4; D remains unclear. In germline, CDR1 is GTSNPN, CDR2 SVGIG (reference sequence). The CDR3 is 17 residues long. Trimming pared 0 bases from V and 3 bases from J, leaving 17 bases between. CDR3 amino acids: CAWSVARTREANEKLFF. The CDR3 DNA sequence: TGTGCCTGGAGTGTAGCCCGAACCCGGGAAGCTAATGAAAAACTGTTTTTT.

V usage is TRBV4-3 and J usage is TRBJ2-3, with 8 bases aligning to TRBD1. The CDR3 contains 16 residues. In germline, CDR1 is LGHNA, CDR2 YSLEER. The V segment lost 3 bases and the J segment 1 base; nucleotides outside the gene matches: 6. CDR3 sequence (DNA): TGCGCCAGCAGCCACAGATCGGGACAGGGCACAGATACGCAGTATTTT. Its translation: CASSHRSGQGTDTQYF.

The genes are TRBV5-1 and TRBJ1-1, with D perhaps TRBD1 (5 bases). V shed 4 bases and J shed 1 base, with 14 bases lying between them. CDR1 and CDR2 from the germline V gene are SGHRS and YFSETQ. This CDR3 is 15 amino acids long. The CDR3 is CASSPFPRGNTEAFF. The CDR3 DNA is TGCGCCAGCAGCCCCTTTCCGAGGGGGAACACTGAAGCTTTCTTT. Full variable domain (missing parts from reference TRBV5-1 and TRBJ1-1): KAGVTQTPRYLIKTRGQQVTLSCSPISGHRSVSWYQQTPGQGLQFLFEYFSETQRNKGNFPGRFSGRQFSNSRSEMNVSTLELGDSALYLCASSPFPRGNTEAFFGQGTRLTVV.

The genes are TRBV28 and TRBJ2-5; tentatively, D is TRBD2 (6 bases). CDR3 length: 13 residues. Trimming left V 6 bases short and J 0 bases short, with 8 bases between. Per germline, CDR1 MDHEN and CDR2 SYDVKM. The CDR3 DNA sequence: TGTGCCAGCAGCCGGGACTACCAAGAGACCCAGTACTTC. Protein product: CASSRDYQETQYF.

This rearrangement joins TRBV7-3 to TRBJ2-5, with 7 nucleotides matching TRBD1. Germline V gene sequence: CDR1 SGHTA, CDR2 FQGTGA. This CDR3 has 15 residues. The V segment lost 0 bases and the J segment 7 bases; nucleotides outside the gene matches: 8. The CDR3 is CASSLTTGPRGTQYF. For the CDR3, the DNA is TGTGCCAGCAGCTTAACGACAGGGCCCAGAGGGACCCAGTACTTC. Full variable domain (rest looked up from reference TRBV7-3 and TRBJ2-5): GAGVSQTPSNKVTEKGKYVELRCDPISGHTALYWYRQSLGQGPEFLIYFQGTGAADDSGLPNDRFFAVRPEGSVSTLKIQRTERGDSAVYLCASSLTTGPRGTQYFGPGTRLLVL.

The chain employs TRBV5-1 and TRBJ2-2, with 9 bases that match TRBD1. The CDR3 spans 17 residues. The germline gives CDR1 SGHRS, CDR2 YFSETQ. Trimming at V came to 5 bases and at J to 3 bases, leaving 11 bases not matched to a gene. CDR3 in DNA: TGCGCCAGCAGGACGAAATTAACAGGGGGCCACACCGGGGAGCTGTTTTTT. Translating it yields CASRTKLTGGHTGELFF. Full variable domain (rest looked up from reference TRBV5-1 and TRBJ2-2): KAGVTQTPRYLIKTRGQQVTLSCSPISGHRSVSWYQQTPGQGLQFLFEYFSETQRNKGNFPGRFSGRQFSNSRSEMNVSTLELGDSALYLCASRTKLTGGHTGELFFGEGSRLTVL.